Given below is one T cell receptor beta chain in context. Its antigen remains unknown. The data are from a study of T cell responses to AZD1222 COVID-19 vaccine. Study context: Combined were second doses at about 4 or about 12 weeks. Study results and limitations: Elevations in Spike-specific TCR breadth and depth followed administration of two AZD1222 doses. Females made up more of the donors, who were largely white British, and clonal diversity may have come out too low. The repertoires were collected only after the peak T cell response.

Profiled with immunoSEQ multiplex PCR; TCRdb holds only in-frame clones, not every one. The sample shows some 170,000 clones, approximately 91% of them seen only once. The sequence was obtained from an adult in good health. The sample in question was peripheral blood, obtained on day 0 of AZD1222 vaccination.

The chain's CDR3 is CASSLAGAGEGEQYF. Here the CDR3 DNA reads TGCGCCAGCAGCTTGGCCGGGGCGGGAGAGGGCGAGCAGTACTTC. V is TRBV5-1 and J is TRBJ2-7, with TRBD2 matching over 7 bases. CDR1 is SGHRS and CDR2 is YFSETQ in the germline V gene. Germline trimming cut 0 bases from V and 6 bases from J; bases unmatched to any gene: 9. The CDR3 spans 15 residues.